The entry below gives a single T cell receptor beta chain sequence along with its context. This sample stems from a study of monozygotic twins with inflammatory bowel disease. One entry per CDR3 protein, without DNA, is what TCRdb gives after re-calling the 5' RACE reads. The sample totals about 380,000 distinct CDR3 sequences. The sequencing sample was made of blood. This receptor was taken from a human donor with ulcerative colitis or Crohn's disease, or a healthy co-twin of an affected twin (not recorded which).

The CDR3 here is CASEGGHGTEAFF. The rearrangement uses TRBV27 and TRBJ1-1; TCRdb designates TRBD1, a call that cannot be tested without DNA. CDR1 is MNHEY, CDR2 SMNVEV, per germline (reference sequence). CDR3 size: 13 residues.